This is a list of T cell receptor beta chains from one sample in a study of CD8 T cells in Susac syndrome. TCRdb re-analysed the immunoSEQ multiplex PCR reads in MiXCR, keeping a single row per CDR3 protein. The sample lists around 200,000 distinct CDR3 sequences, roughly 92% occurring once. Material: CD8+ T cells from PBMCs. The receptors come from a human donor with multiple sclerosis. Each CDR3 is given with its conserved first and last residue. The order of the fields is clone size, V gene, J gene, D gene, CDR3 DNA, CDR3 protein. D genes are given only for firm matches. Expanded clones are given a class, and other clones once, few, many or no size at all.

-,TRBV4-1,TRBJ1-1,TRBD1,TGCGCCAGCAGCCAAGTCAGGGGGATGGAGAACACTGAAGCTTTCTTT,CASSQVRGMENTEAFF
once,TRBV27,TRBJ1-2,-,TGTGCCAGCAGTTTGGGAGGGGGTAGGGTCTATGGCTACACCTTC,CASSLGGGRVYGYTF
-,TRBV7-9,TRBJ2-7,-,TGTGCCAGCAGCTCCCCGGTGGGGCGGGACGAGCAGTACTTC,CASSSPVGRDEQYF
-,TRBV12-3/TRBV12-4,TRBJ2-2,TRBD2,TGTGCCAGCAGTTTAGCAGTGACTAGCGGGGGGCCCCGACTGAACACCGGGGAGCTGTTTTTT,CASSLAVTSGGPRLNTGELFF
-,TRBV11-2,TRBJ2-1,TRBD1,TGTGCCAGCAGCACCAAGGACAGGGTCTTCGATGAGCAGTTCTTC,CASSTKDRVFDEQFF
-,TRBV19,TRBJ2-2,TRBD1,TGTGCCAGTCGCTCAGGGGGTAGGAACACCGGGGAGCTGTTTTTT,CASRSGGRNTGELFF
-,TRBV11-2,TRBJ2-3,TRBD2,TGTGCCAGCAGCTTCAGGCCCGGGGGGGGCACAGATACGCAGTATTTT,CASSFRPGGGTDTQYF
-,TRBV2,TRBJ1-2,-,TGTGCCAGCAGTGATGACCCGGACTATGGCTACACCTTC,CASSDDPDYGYTF
-,TRBV7-6,TRBJ2-2,-,TGTGCCAGCAGCTTAGTAATGGCAGCCGGGGAGCTGTTTTTT,CASSLVMAAGELFF
once,TRBV29-1,TRBJ2-2,TRBD1,TGCAGCGTTGATACCGGGACAGGGGTGGGCCCCTACACCGGGGAGCTGTTTTTT,CSVDTGTGVGPYTGELFF
-,TRBV29-1,TRBJ1-2,TRBD1,TGCAGCGTCGTTGGGACAGGGGGCTATATAAACTATTCTGGCTACACCTTC,CSVVGTGGYINYSGYTF
-,TRBV11-1,TRBJ2-1,-,TGTGCCAGCAGCTTACCCGGGACACCTAATGAGCAGTTCTTC,CASSLPGTPNEQFF
once,TRBV7-9,TRBJ2-1,TRBD2,TGTGCCAGCAGCGGACATAGCGGGAGTGACTCCTACAATGAGCAGTTCTTC,CASSGHSGSDSYNEQFF
once,TRBV3-1,TRBJ1-6,-,TGTGCCAGCAGCCAGACCCCCCCAAGCTCCTATAATTCACCCCTCCACTTT,CASSQTPPSSYNSPLHF
-,TRBV5-6,TRBJ2-7,TRBD1,TGTGCCAGCAGCCAGACAGGGTGGGACCACGAGCAGTACTTC,CASSQTGWDHEQYF
-,TRBV9,TRBJ1-2,-,TGTGCCAGCAGCGTAGAGACGGGACCGAGCCCCTCCAGCTATGGCTACACCTTC,CASSVETGPSPSSYGYTF
-,TRBV7-9,TRBJ2-7,TRBD2,TGTGCCAGCAGAGAGGGACTAGCGGGAAACGAGCAGTACTTC,CASREGLAGNEQYF
-,TRBV30,TRBJ2-2,TRBD1,TGTGCCTGGGGGACAGGGATCGGCGGGGAGCTGTTTTTT,CAWGTGIGGELFF
-,TRBV7-9,TRBJ2-7,TRBD2,TGTGCCAGCAGCGGGGAGGGGAGGAACGAGCAGTACTTC,CASSGEGRNEQYF
-,TRBV4-2,TRBJ2-3,TRBD2,TGTGCCAGCAGCCAAGACATAGCGGGATCGGGACTAGCGGGATCTAATACGCAGTATTTT,CASSQDIAGSGLAGSNTQYF
-,TRBV29-1,TRBJ2-3,-,TGCAGCGTTGAAGGGGGGCATAGCACAGATACGCAGTATTTT,CSVEGGHSTDTQYF
-,TRBV19,TRBJ2-1,-,TGTGCCAGTAGTGGCCTAACAGGGTTCCGGACTTACAATGAGCAGTTCTTC,CASSGLTGFRTYNEQFF
-,TRBV9,TRBJ1-2,-,TGTGCCAGCAGCGTAGGGGCAGGGGTTAACTATGGCTACACCTTC,CASSVGAGVNYGYTF
-,TRBV19,TRBJ2-5,-,TGTGCCAGTAGTATAAGCTTCGGACACTACGAAGAGACCCAGTACTTC,CASSISFGHYEETQYF
-,TRBV24-1,TRBJ2-1,-,TGTGCCACCAGTTCTGGGTACAATGAGCAGTTCTTC,CATSSGYNEQFF
-,TRBV20-1,TRBJ2-1,-,TGCAGTGCTAGAGGGCTAGCCTCGTCCTACAATGAGCAGTTCTTC,CSARGLASSYNEQFF
-,TRBV6-5,TRBJ2-1,-,TGTGCCAGCAGTCAGCGTACAGGGTCCCCTCGGGAGCAGTTCTTC,CASSQRTGSPREQFF
-,TRBV30,TRBJ2-2,-,TGTGCCGGGGAGTTAACCGGGGAGCTGTTTTTT,CAGELTGELFF
-,TRBV23-1,TRBJ2-7,TRBD2,TGCGCCAGCAGTCCCCGGGACCGGGGGGTATACGAGCAGTACTTC,CASSPRDRGVYEQYF
-,TRBV4-3,TRBJ1-2,-,TGCGCCAGCAGCCAAGGCAGACAGCCTTTGAACTATGGCTACACCTTC,CASSQGRQPLNYGYTF
-,TRBV13,TRBJ1-4,TRBD1,TGTGCCAGCAGCTTAGGGGCTTTTGGACAGGGTAATGAAAAACTGTTTTTT,CASSLGAFGQGNEKLFF
-,TRBV4-3,TRBJ1-3,-,TGCGCCAGCAGCCAAGATCGGGTAGTTGGAAACACCATATATTTT,CASSQDRVVGNTIYF
-,TRBV7-2,TRBJ1-4,-,TGTGCCAGCAGCTTACATAGTCAAGCTAATGAAAAACTGTTTTTT,CASSLHSQANEKLFF
-,TRBV19,TRBJ1-6,TRBD1,TGTGCCAGTAGTATAGGACAGGGACATTCACCCCTCCACTTT,CASSIGQGHSPLHF
-,TRBV10-2,TRBJ1-6,-,TGCGCCAGCAGTGACCCTGGGACGTTCGGGGGTTCACCCCTCCACTTT,CASSDPGTFGGSPLHF
-,TRBV6-5,TRBJ1-1,-,TGTGCCAGCACCCTAGGAGGAGTGGGTGAAGCTTTCTTT,CASTLGGVGEAFF
few,TRBV27,TRBJ1-5,-,TGTGCCAGCAGTTTATCTTGGGGCCAGCCCCAGCATTTT,CASSLSWGQPQHF
-,TRBV15,TRBJ1-5,-,TGTGCCACCAAGGGCGGAAGCTATAGCAATCAGCCCCAGCATTTT,CATKGGSYSNQPQHF
-,TRBV3-1,TRBJ2-1,-,TGTGCCAGCAGCCAAGCTGGGGGGGGGCCTATTGATGAGCAGTTCTTC,CASSQAGGGPIDEQFF
-,TRBV29-1,TRBJ2-1,-,TGCAGCGTTGAAACGGAGGCGTCCTACAATGAGCAGTTCTTC,CSVETEASYNEQFF
-,TRBV5-1,TRBJ1-2,TRBD1,TGCGCCAGCAGCCCAGACAGGGCGTACTATGGCTACACCTTC,CASSPDRAYYGYTF
-,TRBV13,TRBJ2-7,TRBD2,TGTGCCAGCAGCTCGACTAGCGGGAGGTACGAGCAGTACTTC,CASSSTSGRYEQYF
-,TRBV30,TRBJ1-2,TRBD1,TGTGCCTGGAGGGCGGAAGGGGGCGAAGGCTACACCTTC,CAWRAEGGEGYTF
-,TRBV30,TRBJ2-1,TRBD2,TGTGCGCGGGGGGACGGCTACAATGAGCAGTTCTTC,CARGDGYNEQFF
once,TRBV30,TRBJ1-2,-,TGTGCCTGGACAGGGGAGCACTATGGCTACACCTTC,CAWTGEHYGYTF
-,TRBV2,TRBJ1-4,TRBD1,TGTGCCATCCGTTGGTTACAGGGGGCGGATGAAAAACTGTTTTTT,CAIRWLQGADEKLFF
-,TRBV6-5,TRBJ2-3,-,TGTGCCAGCAGTTCCCTAGTTGCAGATACGCAGTATTTT,CASSSLVADTQYF
-,TRBV7-9,TRBJ2-2,TRBD1,TGTGCCAGCGCAACCGTTTCCCGGGACAGGGACTTATTGGGGGAGCTGTTTTTT,CASATVSRDRDLLGELFF
-,TRBV3-1,TRBJ2-5,-,TGTGCCAGCAGCCCAGAGGGGGTCGAAGAGACCCAGTACTTC,CASSPEGVEETQYF
-,TRBV20-1,TRBJ2-1,-,TGCAGTGCTCGGGACCCAGGGGAGGATGAGCAGTTCTTC,CSARDPGEDEQFF
once,TRBV18,TRBJ2-5,-,TGTGCCAGCTCACCCTCAGCGAACCAAGAGACCCAGTACTTC,CASSPSANQETQYF
-,TRBV5-1,TRBJ2-7,-,TGCGCCAGCAGCCTCGAGACAGGCCTCCGGCTCTACGAGCAGTACTTC,CASSLETGLRLYEQYF